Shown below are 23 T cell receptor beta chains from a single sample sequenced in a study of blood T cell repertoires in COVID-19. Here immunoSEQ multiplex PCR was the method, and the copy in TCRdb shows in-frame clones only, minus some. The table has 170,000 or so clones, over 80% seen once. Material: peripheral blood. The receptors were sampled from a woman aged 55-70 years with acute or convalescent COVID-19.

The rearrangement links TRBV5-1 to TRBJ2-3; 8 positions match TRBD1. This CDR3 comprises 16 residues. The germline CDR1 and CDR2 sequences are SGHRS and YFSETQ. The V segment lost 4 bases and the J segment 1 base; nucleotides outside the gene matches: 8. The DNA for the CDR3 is TGCGCCAGCAGCCGGGACAGGTCCAGGGGCACAGATACGCAGTATTTT. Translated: CASSRDRSRGTDTQYF.

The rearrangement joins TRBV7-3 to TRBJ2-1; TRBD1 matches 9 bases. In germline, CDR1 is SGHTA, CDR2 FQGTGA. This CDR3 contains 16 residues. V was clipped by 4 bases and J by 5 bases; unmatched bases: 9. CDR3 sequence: CASSYSGTGSDNEQFF. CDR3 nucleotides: TGTGCCAGCAGCTACTCCGGGACAGGGAGCGACAATGAGCAGTTCTTC. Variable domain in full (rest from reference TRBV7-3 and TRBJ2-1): GAGVSQTPSNKVTEKGKYVELRCDPISGHTALYWYRQSLGQGPEFLIYFQGTGAADDSGLPNDRFFAVRPEGSVSTLKIQRTERGDSAVYLCASSYSGTGSDNEQFFGPGTRLTVL.

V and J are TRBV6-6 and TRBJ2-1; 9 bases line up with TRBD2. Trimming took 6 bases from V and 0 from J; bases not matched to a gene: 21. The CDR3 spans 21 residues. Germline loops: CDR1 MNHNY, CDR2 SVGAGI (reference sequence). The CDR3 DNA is TGTGCCAGCAGCCAAGGTCTAGCGGGAAACCCCGCCGCGAGCTCCTACAATGAGCAGTTCTTC. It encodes CASSQGLAGNPAASSYNEQFF.

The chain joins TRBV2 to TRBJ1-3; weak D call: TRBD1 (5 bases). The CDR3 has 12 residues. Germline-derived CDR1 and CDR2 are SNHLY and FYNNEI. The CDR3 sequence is CAGRASGNTIYF. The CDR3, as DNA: TGTGCGGGCAGGGCCTCTGGAAACACCATATATTTT.

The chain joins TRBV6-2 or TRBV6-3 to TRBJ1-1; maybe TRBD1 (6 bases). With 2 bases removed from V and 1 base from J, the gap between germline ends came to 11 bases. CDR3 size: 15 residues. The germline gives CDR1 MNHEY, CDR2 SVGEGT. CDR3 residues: CASSYRQESNTEAFF. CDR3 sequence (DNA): TGTGCCAGCAGTTACAGACAGGAATCGAACACTGAAGCTTTCTTT.

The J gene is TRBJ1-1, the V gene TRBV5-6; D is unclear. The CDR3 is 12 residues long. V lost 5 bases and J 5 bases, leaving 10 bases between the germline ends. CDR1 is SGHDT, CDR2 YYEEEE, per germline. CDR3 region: CASRREQTEAFF. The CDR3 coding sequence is TGTGCCAGCAGGAGGGAGCAAACTGAAGCTTTCTTT.

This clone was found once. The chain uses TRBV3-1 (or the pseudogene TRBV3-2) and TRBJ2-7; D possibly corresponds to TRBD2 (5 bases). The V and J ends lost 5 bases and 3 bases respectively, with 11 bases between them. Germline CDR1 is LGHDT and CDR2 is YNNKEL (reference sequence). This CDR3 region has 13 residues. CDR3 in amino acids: CASSFRGGYEQYF. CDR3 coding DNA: TGTGCCAGCAGCTTCCGAGGAGGCTACGAGCAGTACTTC.

The CDR3 loop is CASSQVAGGYNEQFF. The CDR3 region has the DNA TGTGCCAGCAGCCAAGTAGCGGGGGGTTACAATGAGCAGTTCTTC. The chain is built from TRBV14 and TRBJ2-1; 10 nucleotides match TRBD2. The germline CDR1 and CDR2 sequences are SGHDN and FVKESK. This CDR3 comprises 15 residues. With V trimmed by 1 base and J by 4 bases, 1 base remained unmatched.

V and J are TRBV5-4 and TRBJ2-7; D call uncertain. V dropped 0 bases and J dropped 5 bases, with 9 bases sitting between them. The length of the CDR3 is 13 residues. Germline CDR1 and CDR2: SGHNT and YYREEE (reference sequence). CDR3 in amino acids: CASSLAPRNEQYF. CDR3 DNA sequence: TGTGCCAGCAGCTTGGCCCCGAGGAACGAGCAGTACTTC.

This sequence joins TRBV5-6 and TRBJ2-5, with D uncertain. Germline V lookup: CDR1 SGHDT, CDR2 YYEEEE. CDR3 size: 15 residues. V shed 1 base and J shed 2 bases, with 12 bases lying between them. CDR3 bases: TGTGCCAGCAGCTTGAAAGTGGCAGTACAAGAGACCCAGTACTTC. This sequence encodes CASSLKVAVQETQYF.

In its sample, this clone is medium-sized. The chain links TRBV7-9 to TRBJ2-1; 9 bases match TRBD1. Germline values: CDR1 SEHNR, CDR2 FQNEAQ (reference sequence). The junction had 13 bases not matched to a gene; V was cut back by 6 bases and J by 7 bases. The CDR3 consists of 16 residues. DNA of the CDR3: TGTGCCAGCAGAAGACCCGGGACAGGGTTGTTAAATGAGCAGTTCTTC. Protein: CASRRPGTGLLNEQFF.

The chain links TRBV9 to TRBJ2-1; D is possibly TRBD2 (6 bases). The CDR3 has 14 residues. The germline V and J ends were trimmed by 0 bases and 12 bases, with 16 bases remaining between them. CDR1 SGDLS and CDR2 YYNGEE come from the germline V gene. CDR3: CASSVEVMGRGQFF. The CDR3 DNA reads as TGTGCCAGCAGCGTAGAAGTAATGGGGCGGGGGCAGTTCTTC. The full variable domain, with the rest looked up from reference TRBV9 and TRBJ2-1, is DSGVTQTPKHLITATGQRVTLRCSPRSGDLSVYWYQQSLDQGLQFLIQYYNGEERAKGNILERFSAQQFPDLHSELNLSSLELGDSALYFCASSVEVMGRGQFFGPGTRLTVL.

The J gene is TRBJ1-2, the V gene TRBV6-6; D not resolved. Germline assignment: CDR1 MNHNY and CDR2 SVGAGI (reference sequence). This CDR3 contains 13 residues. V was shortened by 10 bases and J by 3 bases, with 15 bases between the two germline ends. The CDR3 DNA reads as TGTGCCACCGTGGGCAGCCAGGACTATGGCTACACCTTC. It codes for CATVGSQDYGYTF.

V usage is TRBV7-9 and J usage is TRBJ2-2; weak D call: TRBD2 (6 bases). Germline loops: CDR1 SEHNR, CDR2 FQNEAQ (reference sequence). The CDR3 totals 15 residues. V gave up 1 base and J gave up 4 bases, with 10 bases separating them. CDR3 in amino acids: CASSLETGSTGELFF. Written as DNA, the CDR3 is TGTGCCAGCAGCTTAGAAACCGGGAGCACCGGGGAGCTGTTTTTT.

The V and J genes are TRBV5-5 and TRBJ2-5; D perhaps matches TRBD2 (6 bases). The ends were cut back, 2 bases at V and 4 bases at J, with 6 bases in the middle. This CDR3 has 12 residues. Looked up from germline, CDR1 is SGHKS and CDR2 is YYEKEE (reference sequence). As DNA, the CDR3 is TGTGCCAGCAGCTTCGGGGGAGAGACCCAGTACTTC. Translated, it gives CASSFGGETQYF.

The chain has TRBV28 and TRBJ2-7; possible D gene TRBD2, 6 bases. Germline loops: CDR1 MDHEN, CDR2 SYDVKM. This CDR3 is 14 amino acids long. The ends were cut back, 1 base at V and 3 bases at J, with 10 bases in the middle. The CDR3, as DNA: TGTGCCAGCAGTTTATTGGGACTCCACTACGAGCAGTACTTC. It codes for CASSLLGLHYEQYF.

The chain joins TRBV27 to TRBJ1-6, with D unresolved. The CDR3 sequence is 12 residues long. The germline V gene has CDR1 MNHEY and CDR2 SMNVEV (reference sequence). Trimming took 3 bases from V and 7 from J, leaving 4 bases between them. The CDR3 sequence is CASSFGNSPLHF. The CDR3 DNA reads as TGTGCCAGCAGTTTTGGCAATTCACCCCTCCACTTT.

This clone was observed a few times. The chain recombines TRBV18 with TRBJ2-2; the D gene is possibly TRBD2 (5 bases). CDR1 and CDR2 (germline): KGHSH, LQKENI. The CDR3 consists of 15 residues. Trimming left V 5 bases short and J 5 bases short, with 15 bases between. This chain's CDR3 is CASSNLIPGTGELFF. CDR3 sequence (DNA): TGTGCCAGCTCAAACCTCATCCCGGGAACCGGGGAGCTGTTTTTT.

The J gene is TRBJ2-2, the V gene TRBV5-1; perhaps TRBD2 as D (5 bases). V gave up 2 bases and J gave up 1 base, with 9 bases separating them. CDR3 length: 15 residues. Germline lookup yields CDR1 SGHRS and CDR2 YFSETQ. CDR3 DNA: TGCGCCAGCAGCTTCGGGGTCCAGAACACCGGGGAGCTGTTTTTT. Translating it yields CASSFGVQNTGELFF. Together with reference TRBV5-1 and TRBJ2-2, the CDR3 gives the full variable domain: KAGVTQTPRYLIKTRGQQVTLSCSPISGHRSVSWYQQTPGQGLQFLFEYFSETQRNKGNFPGRFSGRQFSNSRSEMNVSTLELGDSALYLCASSFGVQNTGELFFGEGSRLTVL.

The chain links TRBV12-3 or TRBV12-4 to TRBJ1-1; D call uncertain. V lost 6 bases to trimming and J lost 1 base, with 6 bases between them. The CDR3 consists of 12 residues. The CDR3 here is CASSLRNTEAFF. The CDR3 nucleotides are TGTGCCAGCAGCCTCAGGAACACTGAAGCTTTCTTT.

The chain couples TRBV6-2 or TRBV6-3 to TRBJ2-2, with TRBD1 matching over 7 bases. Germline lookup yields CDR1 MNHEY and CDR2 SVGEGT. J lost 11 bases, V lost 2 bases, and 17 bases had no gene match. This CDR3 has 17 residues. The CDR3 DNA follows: TGTGCCAGCAGTTACCCGCGTACAGGGGCTCTGTACGGTGAGCTGTTTTTT. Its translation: CASSYPRTGALYGELFF.

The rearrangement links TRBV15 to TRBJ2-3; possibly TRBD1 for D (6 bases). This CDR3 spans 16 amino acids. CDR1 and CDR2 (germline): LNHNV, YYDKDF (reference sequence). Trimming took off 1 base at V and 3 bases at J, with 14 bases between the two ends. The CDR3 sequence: CATSRGSTGGTDTQYF. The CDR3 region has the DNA TGTGCCACCAGCAGAGGCTCGACAGGCGGGACAGATACGCAGTATTTT.

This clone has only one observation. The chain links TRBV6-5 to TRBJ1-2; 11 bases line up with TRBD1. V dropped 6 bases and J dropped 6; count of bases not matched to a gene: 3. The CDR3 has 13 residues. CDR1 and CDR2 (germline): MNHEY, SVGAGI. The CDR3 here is CASRWTGGNGYTF. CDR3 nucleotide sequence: TGTGCCAGCAGGTGGACAGGGGGCAATGGCTACACCTTC.